A selection of T cell receptor beta chains follows, all from one sample in a study of T-cell memory formation after mild COVID-19. TCRdb re-called the 5' RACE reads through MiXCR, storing one row per CDR3 protein. The data hold about 450,000 distinct CDR3 sequences, with 20% to 30% observed a single time. The source material was PBMCs or a T cell subset sorted from them (not recorded which). Source of these receptors: an adult woman who had mild COVID-19 (a few samples of this study predate the infection). Cell type and time point are not known. Each CDR3 is given with its conserved first and last residue. D genes are given only for firm matches. Size values are once, few and many counts, or a class for expanded clones, and some rows have none.

V gene	J gene	D gene	clone size	CDR3 protein	CDR3 DNA
TRBV6-2/TRBV6-3	TRBJ1-5	-	-	CASSGLVGRRDQPQHF	TGTGCCAGCAGCGGACTGGTAGGGCGAAGGGACCAGCCCCAGCATTTT
TRBV12-3/TRBV12-4	TRBJ1-6	-	-	CASSYYTGFNSPLHF	TGTGCCAGCAGCTACTATACGGGCTTCAATTCACCCCTCCACTTT
TRBV4-1	TRBJ2-3	TRBD2	few	CASSPSGDSTDTQYF	TGCGCCAGCAGCCCGAGCGGGGATAGCACAGATACGCAGTATTTT
TRBV5-4	TRBJ2-4	TRBD1	-	CASSGRDRVSGPNIQYF	TGTGCCAGCAGCGGCCGGGACAGGGTTTCTGGCCCTAATATTCAGTACTTC
TRBV4-2	TRBJ2-1	TRBD2	once	CARSQDHLLAGVYNEQFF	TGTGCCAGGAGCCAAGATCATCTCCTAGCGGGGGTCTACAATGAGCAGTTCTTC
TRBV12-3/TRBV12-4	TRBJ1-2	-	-	CASRVWSLGGYTF	TGTGCCAGCAGAGTATGGTCATTGGGCGGCTACACCTTC
TRBV24-1	TRBJ2-2	-	-	CATSPTGAPNTGELFF	TGTGCCACCAGTCCAACGGGAGCCCCGAACACCGGGGAGCTGTTTTTT
TRBV7-2	TRBJ1-5	-	many	CASSLRGGAGNQPQHF	TGTGCCAGCAGCTTAAGGGGGGGGGCTGGCAATCAGCCCCAGCATTTT
TRBV6-4	TRBJ2-1	TRBD1	-	CASSPTGAGEQFF	TGTGCCAGCAGCCCAACAGGGGCGGGTGAGCAGTTCTTC
TRBV14	TRBJ2-7	TRBD2	many	CASSQDLLAGARPEQYF	TGTGCCAGCAGCCAAGACCTGCTGGCGGGAGCTAGGCCCGAGCAGTACTTC
TRBV12-3/TRBV12-4	TRBJ2-5	TRBD1	few	CASSSQDREYQETQYF	TGTGCCAGCAGTTCCCAGGACAGGGAGTACCAAGAGACCCAGTACTTC
TRBV7-9	TRBJ2-3	-	few	CASSLGRAWITDTQYF	TGTGCCAGCAGCTTAGGCAGGGCGTGGATCACAGATACGCAGTATTTT
TRBV3-1	TRBJ1-3	-	-	CASSKTAGARNTIYF	TGTGCCAGCAGCAAGACGGCAGGGGCGAGAAACACCATATATTTT
TRBV19	TRBJ2-1	-	few	CASSIDGQGYNEQFF	TGTGCCAGTAGTATAGATGGTCAGGGCTACAATGAGCAGTTCTTC
TRBV25-1	TRBJ1-6	-	-	CASSIQGPNSPLHF	TGTGCCAGCAGTATCCAGGGTCCTAATTCACCCCTCCACTTT
TRBV18	TRBJ2-3	TRBD2	-	CASSPISGVTDTQYF	TGTGCCAGCTCACCAATAAGCGGGGTCACAGATACGCAGTATTTT
TRBV12-3/TRBV12-4	TRBJ2-5	-	few	CASSLRNRETQYF	TGTGCCAGCAGTTTAAGGAACCGGGAGACCCAGTACTTC